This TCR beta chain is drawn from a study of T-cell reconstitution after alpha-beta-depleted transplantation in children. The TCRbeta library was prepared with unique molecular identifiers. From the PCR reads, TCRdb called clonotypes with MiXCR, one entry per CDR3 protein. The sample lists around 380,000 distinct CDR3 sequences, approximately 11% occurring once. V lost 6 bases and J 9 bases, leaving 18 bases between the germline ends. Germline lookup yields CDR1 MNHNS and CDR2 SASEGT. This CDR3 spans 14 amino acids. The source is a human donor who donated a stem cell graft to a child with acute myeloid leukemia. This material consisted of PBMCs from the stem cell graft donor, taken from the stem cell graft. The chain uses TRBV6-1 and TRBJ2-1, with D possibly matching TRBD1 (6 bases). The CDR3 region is CASSGAVQGPEQFF. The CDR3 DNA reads TGTGCCAGCAGCGGAGCCGTACAGGGACCTGAGCAGTTCTTC.